The 20 T cell receptor beta chains reported below all come from one sample, sequenced in a study of cytomegalovirus exposure and HLA in healthy donors. PCR primers comprised 60 Vbeta and 13 Jbeta primers. This table comes from immunoSEQ multiplex PCR, and its TCRdb copy is limited to in-frame clones, with some not included. The table lists roughly 130,000 clones, 80% of them singletons, with 2.5% to 3% in the top ten. Sequenced input: PBMCs. These receptors originate from a man in his thirties or forties in good health and CMV-seronegative.

This clone came up a few times. J is TRBJ2-1 and V is TRBV5-4; the match to TRBD2 covers 10 bases. Germline loops: CDR1 SGHNT, CDR2 YYREEE (reference sequence). With V trimmed by 4 bases and J by 5 bases, 18 bases remained unmatched. The CDR3 loop spans 19 amino acids. This CDR3 reads CASSQTIALLAGRDNEQFF. The DNA for the CDR3 is TGTGCCAGCAGCCAAACCATCGCTTTACTAGCGGGACGAGACAATGAGCAGTTCTTC.

V is TRBV19 and J is TRBJ2-7; TRBD2 agrees at 13 bases. Losses at the gene ends were 5 bases for V and 2 bases for J; bases not matched to a gene: 3. From germline, CDR1 is LNHDA and CDR2 SQIVND (reference sequence). The CDR3 spans 15 residues. CDR3 in amino acids: CASSSLAGGAYEQYF. The CDR3 DNA reads as TGTGCCAGTAGTTCACTAGCGGGGGGGGCCTACGAGCAGTACTTC.

This clone appeared a single time. The V gene is TRBV19, the J gene TRBJ1-1; D is uncertain. The length of the CDR3 is 12 residues. The germline CDR1 and CDR2 sequences are LNHDA and SQIVND (reference sequence). Trimming removed 6 bases at V and 5 bases at J, with 10 bases between. CDR3 residues: CASSPGKTEAFF. CDR3 DNA sequence: TGTGCCAGTAGCCCCGGGAAAACTGAAGCTTTCTTT.

The chain uses TRBV29-1 and TRBJ1-2; 7 positions match TRBD1. Trimming cost V 3 bases and J 1 base; bases outside gene matches: 17. The germline CDR1 and CDR2 sequences are SQVTM and ANQGSEA. The CDR3 consists of 18 residues. CDR3 sequence reads: CSVDPFAVRTGLNYGYTF. The CDR3 coding sequence is TGCAGCGTTGACCCGTTTGCCGTCAGGACAGGACTTAACTATGGCTACACCTTC.

This clone was observed a handful of times. The chain employs TRBV5-4 and TRBJ1-4; D is possibly TRBD1 (5 bases). This CDR3 comprises 13 residues. The germline gives CDR1 SGHNT, CDR2 YYREEE (reference sequence). V was cut by 1 base and J by 7 bases, with 8 bases left in between. CDR3 region: CASSLSGVEKLFF. CDR3 in DNA: TGTGCCAGCAGCTTGTCGGGGGTTGAAAAACTGTTTTTT.

The chain joins TRBV7-6 to TRBJ1-5; TRBD1 aligns across 9 bases. The CDR3 is made up of 15 amino acids. CDR1 is SGHVS, CDR2 FNYEAQ, per germline. After removal of 5 bases from V and 3 bases from J, the junction contained 5 bases not matched to a gene. CDR3: CASSLWTGANQPQHF. As DNA, the CDR3 is TGTGCCAGCAGCCTCTGGACAGGGGCCAATCAGCCCCAGCATTTT.

The chain recombines TRBV10-3 with TRBJ2-1; TRBD2 matches 8 bases. The CDR3 length is 15 residues. After removal of 9 bases from V and 2 bases from J, the junction contained 9 bases not matched to a gene. Germline CDR1 is ENHRY and CDR2 is SYGVKD. The DNA of the CDR3 is TGTGCCATAGATAGCGGGATAAGGACCTACAATGAGCAGTTCTTC. This gives the protein CAIDSGIRTYNEQFF.

In its sample, this clone was seen once. The CDR3 loop is CASSLAYDRVNEKLFF. In DNA, the CDR3 is TGCGCCAGCAGCTTGGCCTATGACAGGGTCAATGAAAAACTGTTTTTT. J is TRBJ1-4 and V is TRBV5-1; 7 bases match TRBD1. In germline, CDR1 is SGHRS, CDR2 YFSETQ. With V trimmed by 0 bases and J by 5 bases, 7 bases remained unmatched. The CDR3 is 16 residues long.

The chain joins TRBV4-2 to TRBJ2-5; 12 nucleotides match TRBD2. The end of the DNA aligns better with TRBJ2-7, so the J call may be wrong. Germline V CDR1 and CDR2: LGHNA, YNFKEQ. CDR3 length equals 16 residues. CDR3 nucleotide sequence: TGTGCCAGCAGCCAAGCCCCTAGCGGGAGGGGCTACGAGCAGTACTTC. It translates to CASSQAPSGRGYEQYF.

This clone has just a few counts. The V and J genes are TRBV6-1 and TRBJ2-1; D call uncertain. This CDR3 has 13 residues. Germline assignment: CDR1 MNHNS and CDR2 SASEGT. V lost 6 bases and J lost 8, with 14 bases in between. CDR3 in DNA: TGTGCCAGCAGCCCGCGGCCGAAGGATGAGCAGTTCTTC. Residues: CASSPRPKDEQFF.

V is TRBV7-3 and J is TRBJ2-6; a possible D gene is TRBD1 (6 bases). This CDR3 has 15 residues. Germline CDR1 and CDR2: SGHTA and FQGTGA. V shed 3 bases and J shed 4 bases, with 10 bases lying between them. This chain's CDR3 is CASSFGQHGANVLTF. In DNA, the CDR3 is TGTGCCAGCAGCTTTGGACAGCACGGGGCCAACGTCCTGACTTTC.

This chain connects TRBV7-9 to TRBJ2-3; TRBD2 agrees at 11 bases. Per the germline V gene, CDR1 is SEHNR and CDR2 is FQNEAQ (reference sequence). The CDR3 contains 16 residues. V shed 5 bases, J shed 2 bases, and the junction held 6 bases outside the gene matches. The CDR3 coding sequence is TGTGCCAGCAGCGTAGGACTAGCGGGTTTCACAGATACGCAGTATTTT. Protein: CASSVGLAGFTDTQYF.

This rearrangement joins TRBV28 to TRBJ2-7, with unresolved D. Germline V gives CDR1 MDHEN, CDR2 SYDVKM. The CDR3 covers 15 residues. V dropped 6 bases and J dropped 2 bases, with 17 bases sitting between them. The CDR3 loop is CASSSYARSTYEQYF. The DNA for the CDR3 is TGTGCCAGCAGCTCTTACGCACGGTCTACCTACGAGCAGTACTTC.

The chain couples TRBV10-3 to TRBJ1-3, with unresolved D. This CDR3 has 16 amino acids. Trimming shortened V by 3 bases and J by 0 bases, and 12 bases separated the two germline ends. Germline loops: CDR1 ENHRY, CDR2 SYGVKD. The CDR3 reads CAISDQAPGSGNTIYF. For the CDR3, the DNA is TGTGCCATCAGTGATCAGGCGCCAGGCTCTGGAAACACCATATATTTT.

V usage is TRBV29-1 and J usage is TRBJ2-5; possibly TRBD1 for D (6 bases). The CDR3 loop spans 15 amino acids. CDR1 SQVTM and CDR2 ANQGSEA come from the germline V gene. V was shortened by 6 bases and J by 1 base, with 18 bases between the two germline ends. The CDR3 DNA is TGCAGCGTCTTACCCCCGGGACACCCCCAAGAGACCCAGTACTTC. Its protein is CSVLPPGHPQETQYF. The full variable domain, with the rest looked up from reference TRBV29-1 and TRBJ2-5, is SAVISQKPSRDICQRGTSLTIQCQVDSQVTMMFWYRQQPGQSLTLIATANQGSEATYESGFVIDKFPISRPNLTFSTLTVSNMSPEDSSIYLCSVLPPGHPQETQYFGPGTRLLVL.

The gene calls are TRBV10-3 and TRBJ1-3, with unresolved D. This CDR3 spans 13 amino acids. Germline V gene sequence: CDR1 ENHRY, CDR2 SYGVKD. The V gene lost 3 bases and the J gene lost 0 bases, with 3 bases spanning the gap. CDR3 bases: TGTGCCATCAGTGATTACTCTGGAAACACCATATATTTT. Amino acids: CAISDYSGNTIYF.

The chain carries TRBV19 and TRBJ2-1, with a possible D match to TRBD1 (6 bases). Germline CDR1 LNHDA, CDR2 SQIVND (reference sequence). Trimming left V 3 bases short and J 6 bases short, with 21 bases between. This CDR3 has 17 amino acids. Here the CDR3 DNA reads TGTGCCAGTAGTATTGGAACAGGGTCAATCGGAGGCAATGAGCAGTTCTTC. It codes for CASSIGTGSIGGNEQFF.

This clone occurred once. At one boundary the junction diverges from the germline segment, which might be a read error. The chain uses TRBV9 and TRBJ2-3; the match to TRBD1 covers 7 bases. The CDR3 length is 15 residues. Germline CDR1 and CDR2: SGDLS and YYNGEE. DNA for the CDR3: TGTGCCAGCAGCGTAGGGATAGGGGGCACAAATACGCAGTATTTT. This sequence encodes CASSVGIGGTNTQYF. The full variable domain, in which reference TRBV9 and TRBJ2-3 provide the parts outside the CDR3, is DSGVTQTPKHLITATGQRVTLRCSPRSGDLSVYWYQQSLDQGLQFLIQYYNGEERAKGNILERFSAQQFPDLHSELNLSSLELGDSALYFCASSVGIGGTNTQYFGPGTRLTVL.

As to this clone: A junction end diverges from the germline sequence, so it may reflect a read error. The CDR3 region is CASSLGSPGNPEAFF. CDR3 sequence (DNA): TGTGCCAGCAGCTTAGGTAGCCCGGGGAACCCTGAAGCTTTCTTT. The chain is built from TRBV7-8 and TRBJ1-1, with no clear D. CDR1 is SGHVS and CDR2 is FQNEAQ in the germline V gene. The CDR3 extends over 15 amino acids.

The gene calls are TRBV4-2 and TRBJ2-7, with 14 bases that match TRBD2. V shed 1 base and J 6 bases; nucleotides not matched to a gene: 5. This CDR3 has 16 residues. Germline V gene sequence: CDR1 LGHNA, CDR2 YNFKEQ. The CDR3 DNA follows: TGTGCCAGCAGCCAAGTCGGACTAGCGGGAGGTTTCGAGCAGTACTTC. Residues: CASSQVGLAGGFEQYF.